The T cell receptor (beta chain) under discussion was sequenced for a study of Ad26.COV2.S vaccination and SARS-CoV-2 variants. The method was immunoSEQ multiplex PCR; TCRdb's version includes in-frame clones alone and lacks a portion of them. The data contain approximately 420,000 clones, approximately 87% of them singletons. This clone has just a few counts. Germline loops: CDR1 LGHDT, CDR2 YNNKEL (reference sequence). V was clipped by 4 bases and J by 2 bases; unmatched bases: 6. The CDR3 extends over 16 amino acids. Sample treatment: roughly 18 received Ad26.COV2.S at low or high dose, single or two shots; 5 received placebo; per-sample allocation not given. On day 63 after the first injection, vaccine and placebo recipients gave samples.

This sequence was found in a person aged 18-60 years who received the Ad26.COV2.S COVID-19 vaccine or a placebo. Source: peripheral blood, taken in a trial of Ad26.COV2.S vaccine versus placebo. This chain connects TRBV3-1 (or the pseudogene TRBV3-2) to TRBJ2-5, with 11 bases identical to TRBD2. This CDR3 reads CASSRQTSGEQETQYF. DNA for the CDR3: TGTGCCAGCAGCCGGCAGACTAGCGGGGAACAAGAGACCCAGTACTTC.